The T cell receptor beta chain under discussion was sequenced for a study of blood T cells in healthy people across ages. Overall study results and limits: Estimated diversity across one million T cells was deemed an underestimate. Measured against age, TCR beta diversity per million T cells decreased in a roughly linear manner. There were more naive CD4+ cells and higher diversity in long-lived donors than in aged donors.

A second PCR of roughly 7 to 11 cycles used a sample-barcoded 5' primer and a J-beta primer mix. TCRdb re-derived calls from the 5' RACE reads in MiXCR, one entry per CDR3 protein. The sample has 700,000 to 950,000 distinct CDR3 sequences, about 42% seen once. On this clonotype itself: What it binds is not known.

The source is a woman between 55 and 75 years old in good health. Source material: blood.

The CDR3 nucleotides are TGTGCCAGCAGTCAACCGGGACTAGCGGGAGGCTCAAGCTCCTACAATGAGCAGTTCTTC. This translates into CASSQPGLAGGSSSYNEQFF. V is TRBV6-1 and J is TRBJ2-1; 15 positions match TRBD2. The CDR3 is 20 amino acids. Germline V gives CDR1 MNHNS, CDR2 SASEGT. V lost 5 bases to trimming and J lost 0 bases; unmatched junction nucleotides: 11.